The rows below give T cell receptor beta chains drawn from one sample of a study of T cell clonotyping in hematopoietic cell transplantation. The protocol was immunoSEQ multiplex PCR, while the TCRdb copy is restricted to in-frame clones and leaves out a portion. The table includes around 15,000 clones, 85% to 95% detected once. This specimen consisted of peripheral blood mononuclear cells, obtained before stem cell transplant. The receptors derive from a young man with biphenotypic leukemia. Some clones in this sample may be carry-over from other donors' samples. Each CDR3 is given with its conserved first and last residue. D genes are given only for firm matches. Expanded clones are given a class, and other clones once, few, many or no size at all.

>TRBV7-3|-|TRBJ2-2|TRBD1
TGTGCCAGCAGCTCCACAGGGGGCGGAGGCACCGGGGAGCTGTTTTTT
CASSSTGGGGTGELFF
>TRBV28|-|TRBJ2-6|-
TGTGCCAGCAGTGTCGCATCTGGGGCCAACGTCCTGACTTTC
CASSVASGANVLTF
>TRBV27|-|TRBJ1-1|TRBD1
TGTGCCAGCAGTCCCACAGGGGCCGCCCTTATGAACACTGAAGCTTTCTTT
CASSPTGAALMNTEAFF
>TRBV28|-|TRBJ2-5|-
TGTGCCAGCAGTTATTCAGGGGTAGGAGAGACCCAGTACTTC
CASSYSGVGETQYF
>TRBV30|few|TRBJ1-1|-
TGTGCCTGGAACACCAAATGGGACACTGAAGCTTTCTTT
CAWNTKWDTEAFF
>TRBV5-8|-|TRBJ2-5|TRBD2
TGTGCCAGCAGCCCCGGGACTAGCGGGGGTACGGAAGAGACCCAGTACTTC
CASSPGTSGGTEETQYF
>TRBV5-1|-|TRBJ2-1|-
TGCGCCAGCAGCTTGATGGGTTACTCCTACAATGAGCAGTTCTTC
CASSLMGYSYNEQFF
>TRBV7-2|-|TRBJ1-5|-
TGTGCCAGCAGCTTAGCGCCGGGGAGCAATCAGCCCCAGCATTTT
CASSLAPGSNQPQHF
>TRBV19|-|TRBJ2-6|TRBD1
TGTGCCAGTAGTCTCTCTCCGGGACAGGGGGCGGGAGGGGCCAACGTCCTGACTTTC
CASSLSPGQGAGGANVLTF
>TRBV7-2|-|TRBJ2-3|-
TGTGCCAGCAGCTTAGTGGGCGGACAAAGCACAGATACGCAGTATTTT
CASSLVGGQSTDTQYF
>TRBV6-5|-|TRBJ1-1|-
TGTGCCAGCAGGGGCGAGACACTCACTGAAGCTTTCTTT
CASRGETLTEAFF
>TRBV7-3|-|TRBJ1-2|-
TGTGCCAGCAGCCGCGGGGGTATAGAAGGCTACACCTTC
CASSRGGIEGYTF
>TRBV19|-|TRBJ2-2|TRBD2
TGTGCCAGTAGTTCCGGGGAGGGCGGGGAGCTGTTTTTT
CASSSGEGGELFF
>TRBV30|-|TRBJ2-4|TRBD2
TGTGCCTGGAGCCTGGGGGGGGGAAACATTCAGTACTTC
CAWSLGGGNIQYF
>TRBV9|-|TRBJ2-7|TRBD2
TGTGCCAGCAGCGTAGACGGTAGCGGGACCTACGAGCAGTACTTC
CASSVDGSGTYEQYF
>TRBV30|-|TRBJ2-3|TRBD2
TGTGCCTGGAGTCCTGGGCGGGGGGTCACAGATACGCAGTATTTT
CAWSPGRGVTDTQYF
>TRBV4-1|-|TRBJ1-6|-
TGCGCCAGCAGCCAAGATAAGTGGCAGGGCGTGAATTCACCCCTCCACTTT
CASSQDKWQGVNSPLHF
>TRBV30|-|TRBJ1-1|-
TGTGCCTGGATTAGACAGGTGGGCGGGGGGGCAGAAGCTTTCTTT
CAWIRQVGGGAEAFF
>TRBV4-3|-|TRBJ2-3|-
TGCGCCAGCAGCCAAGATCACACGGGGGGCAAAACAGATACGCAGTATTTT
CASSQDHTGGKTDTQYF
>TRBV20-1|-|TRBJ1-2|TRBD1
TGCAGTGCCCCCAGGGGGTACGGCTACACCTTC
CSAPRGYGYTF
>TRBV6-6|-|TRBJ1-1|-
TGTGCCAGCCAGTCGGCAGAGATCCCTGGAGCTTTCTTT
CASQSAEIPGAFF
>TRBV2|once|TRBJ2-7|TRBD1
TGTGCCAGCAGTGGACAGGGTCTCCGGTACGAGCAGTACTTC
CASSGQGLRYEQYF
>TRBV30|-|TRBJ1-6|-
TGTGCCTGGACCCCCGCTGATAATTCACCCCTCCACTTT
CAWTPADNSPLHF
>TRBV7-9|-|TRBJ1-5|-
TGTGCCAGCAGCTTAGGTCAAGAGACCTTAGGCAATCAGCCCCAGCATTTT
CASSLGQETLGNQPQHF
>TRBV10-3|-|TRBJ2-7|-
TGTGCCATCAGTGAGTCCAGGACCGTTGCCTACGAGCAGTACTTC
CAISESRTVAYEQYF
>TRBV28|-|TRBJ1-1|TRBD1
TGTGCCAGCAGTCTCGGACAGGGAGAAGCTTTCTTT
CASSLGQGEAFF
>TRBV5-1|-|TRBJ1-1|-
TGCGCCAGCAGCTTGGGGACAGCGAACACTGAAGCTTTCTTT
CASSLGTANTEAFF
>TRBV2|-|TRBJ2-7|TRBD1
TGTGCCAGCAGTCCCAAAGTCGGGGACAGTTCTCCCTACGAGCAGTACTTC
CASSPKVGDSSPYEQYF
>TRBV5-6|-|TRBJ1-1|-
TGTGCCAGCAGCTTTTCACCGACGGACACTGAAGCTTTCTTT
CASSFSPTDTEAFF
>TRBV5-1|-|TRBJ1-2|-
TGCGCCAGCAGAGGTAATACGGGTGGGGATCGGCGCATCTATGGCTACACCTTC
CASRGNTGGDRRIYGYTF
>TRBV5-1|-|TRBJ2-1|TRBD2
TGCGCCAGCCGCCAGGATTTGTCAAGCGGGGGGCAGCCCAGGCGGAATGAGCAGTTCTTC
CASRQDLSSGGQPRRNEQFF